This T cell receptor (beta chain) originates from a study of cytomegalovirus exposure and HLA in healthy donors. Whole-study results and caveats: It was shown in a later analysis that HLA-associated TCR beta chains were more clonally expanded than other, equally common chains.

Both 60 Vbeta primers and 13 Jbeta primers went into the PCR. In the original analysis: A later analysis tallied approximately 78 million unique TCR beta chains, 9.5 million to 14 million of them shared. The method was immunoSEQ multiplex PCR; TCRdb's version includes in-frame clones alone and lacks a portion of them. V and J calls and clone size are given by that table; D and trimming were obtained from the DNA. The sample holds 93,000 or so clones, about 77% seen once. As concerns this clone: The target antigen is unknown.

The CDR3 contains 15 residues. This receptor was obtained from a woman under 30 in good health and CMV-seropositive. The sample comprised PBMCs. The gene calls are TRBV21-1 and TRBJ2-1; TRBD2, the D gene given by the table, was not confirmed from the DNA. TRBV21-1 has pseudogene status. The CDR3 bases are TGTGCCAGCAGCAGTGCGCGCGGGTCCTACAATGAGCAGTTCTTC. This codes for CASSSARGSYNEQFF.